This is a list of T cell receptor beta chains from one sample in a study of shared clonotypes between healthy human individuals. The table came from immunoSEQ multiplex PCR; TCRdb's copy has only in-frame clones and leaves some out. The sample contains around 1.9 million clones, about 92% of which appear only once. The sequencing input was naive CD8+ T cells from PBMCs. Receptors were obtained from a man aged 18 to 29 in good health. Some clones in this sample may be carry-over from other donors' samples. Each CDR3 is given with its conserved first and last residue. The D gene is left open where the match is weak. Not all rows give a size; the values are once, few, many and, for expanded clones, a class.

size: few; V: TRBV7-2; J: TRBJ1-2; D: -; DNA: TGTGCCAGCAGCCCCTGGGGGGGTAACTATGGCTACACCTTC; CDR3: CASSPWGGNYGYTF
size: -; V: TRBV5-5; J: TRBJ2-7; D: -; DNA: TGTGCCAGCAGCTTGGCCGGAGGGCAGGGCTACTACGAGCAGTACTTC; CDR3: CASSLAGGQGYYEQYF
size: -; V: TRBV2; J: TRBJ2-5; D: -; DNA: TGTGCCAGCAGTGAAGCGGTGGGAGGCCAAGAGACCCAGTACTTC; CDR3: CASSEAVGGQETQYF
size: -; V: TRBV7-9; J: TRBJ1-2; D: -; DNA: TGTGCCAGCAGCTTAGCCCCGGGACTGGACTATGGCTACACCTTC; CDR3: CASSLAPGLDYGYTF
size: -; V: TRBV28; J: TRBJ2-1; D: -; DNA: TGTGCCAGCAACCTAGCAGAGGGAGATGAGCAGTTCTTC; CDR3: CASNLAEGDEQFF
size: -; V: TRBV6-5; J: TRBJ2-1; D: TRBD2; DNA: TGTGCCAGCAGTTACGAGTTGGGGGGGAGAGATGAGCAGTTCTTC; CDR3: CASSYELGGRDEQFF
size: -; V: TRBV9; J: TRBJ2-5; D: TRBD2; DNA: TGTGCCAGCAGCGTAGGCGGGAGGGCCGGAGAGACCCAGTACTTC; CDR3: CASSVGGRAGETQYF
size: -; V: TRBV6-5; J: TRBJ2-7; D: -; DNA: TGTGCCAGCAGTTCCGACGGACTTACCGAGCAGTACTTC; CDR3: CASSSDGLTEQYF
size: -; V: TRBV28; J: TRBJ2-2; D: TRBD2; DNA: TGTGCCAGCAGTTTGAGGCGACTAGCGGGAGGGCCCTGGGAGCTGTTTTTT; CDR3: CASSLRRLAGGPWELFF
size: -; V: TRBV14; J: TRBJ2-5; D: TRBD1; DNA: TGTGCCAGCAGCCAACAAGGGGGCTGGGAGACCCAGTACTTC; CDR3: CASSQQGGWETQYF
size: -; V: TRBV7-8; J: TRBJ2-7; D: TRBD1; DNA: TGTGCCAGCAGCCCCGGTCCCGGGACAGGGCCGAACTCCTACGAGCAGTACTTC; CDR3: CASSPGPGTGPNSYEQYF
size: -; V: TRBV7-9; J: TRBJ2-1; D: TRBD1; DNA: TGTGCCAGCAGCTTCCGGACAGGGGGATACAATGAGCAGTTCTTC; CDR3: CASSFRTGGYNEQFF
size: few; V: TRBV7-9; J: TRBJ2-7; D: -; DNA: TGTGCCAGCAGCGCCGGGCTCTACGAGCAGTACTTC; CDR3: CASSAGLYEQYF
size: -; V: TRBV18; J: TRBJ1-5; D: -; DNA: TGTGCCAGCTCACCACCTCCAGGGTGGGATCAGCCCCAGCATTTT; CDR3: CASSPPPGWDQPQHF
size: -; V: TRBV6-1; J: TRBJ2-7; D: -; DNA: TGTGCCAGCAGTGGATGGGACACCCTGTCCTACGAGCAGTACTTC; CDR3: CASSGWDTLSYEQYF
size: -; V: TRBV2; J: TRBJ2-1; D: TRBD2; DNA: TGTGCCAGCCCACACCCAACTAGCGGGAGTTCCTACAATGAGCAGTTCTTC; CDR3: CASPHPTSGSSYNEQFF
size: few; V: TRBV27; J: TRBJ1-1; D: -; DNA: TGTGCCAGCATAAGGAAGAACACTGAAGCTTTCTTT; CDR3: CASIRKNTEAFF
size: -; V: TRBV6-1; J: TRBJ2-7; D: -; DNA: TGTGCCAGCACTGGGGTTAGGGACTCAGCCTACGAGCAGTACTTC; CDR3: CASTGVRDSAYEQYF
size: -; V: TRBV9; J: TRBJ2-1; D: TRBD1; DNA: TGTGCCAGCAGCCAAGGACAGGGGATCTACAATGAGCAGTTCTTC; CDR3: CASSQGQGIYNEQFF
size: -; V: TRBV30; J: TRBJ1-1; D: -; DNA: TGTGCCTGGAGAATGGGGGTTGACACTGAAGCTTTCTTT; CDR3: CAWRMGVDTEAFF
size: -; V: TRBV14; J: TRBJ2-2; D: TRBD1; DNA: TGTGCCAGCAGCCAAGTACGGACAGGGGCGAACACCGGGGAGCTGTTTTTT; CDR3: CASSQVRTGANTGELFF
size: -; V: TRBV28; J: TRBJ1-1; D: -; DNA: TGTGCCAGCAGTTTGCCGACGACAGGTATGATGAACACTGAAGCTTTCTTT; CDR3: CASSLPTTGMMNTEAFF
size: -; V: TRBV12-5; J: TRBJ1-5; D: -; DNA: TGTGCTAGAGGTGAGCAGCCCCAGCATTTT; CDR3: CARGEQPQHF
size: -; V: TRBV5-1; J: TRBJ2-5; D: -; DNA: TGCGCCAGCAGCTTTTCTTCCTGGGATGAAGTTGGGCAAGAGACCCAGTACTTC; CDR3: CASSFSSWDEVGQETQYF
size: -; V: TRBV28; J: TRBJ1-5; D: -; DNA: TGTGCCAGCAGGTTCCGGGGTTTTCAGCCCCAGCATTTT; CDR3: CASRFRGFQPQHF
size: -; V: TRBV28; J: TRBJ2-2; D: -; DNA: TGTGCCAGCAGTTTAAGGCGTCCAACCGGGGAGCTGTTTTTT; CDR3: CASSLRRPTGELFF
size: -; V: TRBV4-1; J: TRBJ2-7; D: TRBD1; DNA: TGCGCCAGCAGCCCGGGACAGGGGGCGCATTCGACCTACGAGCAGTACTTC; CDR3: CASSPGQGAHSTYEQYF
size: -; V: TRBV29-1; J: TRBJ1-2; D: -; DNA: TGCAGCGTTGTAGGGGACCCCACACGGCAAACCTTC; CDR3: CSVVGDPTRQTF
size: -; V: TRBV21-1; J: TRBJ2-7; D: -; DNA: TGTGCCCACGTGACAGGATTCTACGAGCAGTACTTC; CDR3: CAHVTGFYEQYF
size: few; V: TRBV19; J: TRBJ1-5; D: TRBD1; DNA: TGTGCCAGTAGTATCCGGGACAGTAATCAGCCCCAGCATTTT; CDR3: CASSIRDSNQPQHF
size: -; V: TRBV19; J: TRBJ2-7; D: -; DNA: TGTGCCAGTAGTATAGATGCGGCAGGGCGATCCTACGAGCAGTACTTC; CDR3: CASSIDAAGRSYEQYF
size: -; V: TRBV9; J: TRBJ2-3; D: -; DNA: TGTGCCAGCAGCGTAGCTTCGGGCACAGATACGCAGTATTTT; CDR3: CASSVASGTDTQYF
size: -; V: TRBV5-6; J: TRBJ2-7; D: -; DNA: TGTGCCAGCAGCCTCAAGGAGGGGATTATACACTACGAGCAGTACTTC; CDR3: CASSLKEGIIHYEQYF
size: -; V: TRBV4-1; J: TRBJ2-2; D: -; DNA: TGCGCCAGCAGCCATCCTGTATCCAGGGCCGAGTCCGGGGAGCTGTTTTTT; CDR3: CASSHPVSRAESGELFF
size: -; V: TRBV19; J: TRBJ2-7; D: -; DNA: TGTGCCAGTAGCCCTCTAAGGGATTCGGTCGAGCAGTACTTC; CDR3: CASSPLRDSVEQYF
size: -; V: TRBV5-1; J: TRBJ2-5; D: TRBD2; DNA: TGCGCCAGCAGTCCTGGGACTAGCGCGTTACAAGAGACCCAGTACTTC; CDR3: CASSPGTSALQETQYF
size: -; V: TRBV11-2; J: TRBJ2-1; D: TRBD2; DNA: TGTGCCAGCAGCTTGGGCACTAGCGGCTACAATGAGCAGTTCTTC; CDR3: CASSLGTSGYNEQFF